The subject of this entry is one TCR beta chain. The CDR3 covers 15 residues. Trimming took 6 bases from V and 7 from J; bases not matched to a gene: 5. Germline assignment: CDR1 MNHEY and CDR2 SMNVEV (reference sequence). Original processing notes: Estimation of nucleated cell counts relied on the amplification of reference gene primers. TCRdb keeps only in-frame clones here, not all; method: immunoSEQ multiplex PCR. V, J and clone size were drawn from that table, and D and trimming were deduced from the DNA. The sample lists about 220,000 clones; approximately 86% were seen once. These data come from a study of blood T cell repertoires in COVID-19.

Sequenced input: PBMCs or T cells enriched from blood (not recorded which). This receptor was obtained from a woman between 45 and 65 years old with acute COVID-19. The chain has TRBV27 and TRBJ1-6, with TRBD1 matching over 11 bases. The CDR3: CASRTGTGGNSPLHF. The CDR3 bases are TGTGCCAGCAGGACGGGGACAGGGGGGAATTCACCCCTCCACTTT.